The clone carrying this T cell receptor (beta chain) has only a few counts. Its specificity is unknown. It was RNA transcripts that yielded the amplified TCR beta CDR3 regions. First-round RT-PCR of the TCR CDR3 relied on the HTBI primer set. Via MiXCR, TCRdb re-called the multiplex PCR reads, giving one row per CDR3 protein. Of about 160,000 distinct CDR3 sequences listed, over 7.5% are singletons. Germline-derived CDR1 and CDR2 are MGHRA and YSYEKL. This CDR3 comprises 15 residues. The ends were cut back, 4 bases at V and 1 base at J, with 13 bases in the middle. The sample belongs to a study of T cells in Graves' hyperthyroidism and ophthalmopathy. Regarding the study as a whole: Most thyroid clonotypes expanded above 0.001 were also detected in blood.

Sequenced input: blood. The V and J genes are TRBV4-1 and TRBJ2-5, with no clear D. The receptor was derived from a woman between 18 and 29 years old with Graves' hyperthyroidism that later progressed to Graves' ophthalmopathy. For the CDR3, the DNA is TGCGCCAGCAGCCGACCAGGACGGACCCAAGAGACCCAGTACTTC. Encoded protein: CASSRPGRTQETQYF.